This T cell receptor beta chain is from a study of T cell repertoires in cytomegalovirus infection. Study-wide results and limits: Using cumulative public TCR beta family frequency, the authors identified those who carried CMV together with the relevant HLA.

The CDR3 totals 13 residues. Germline CDR1 and CDR2: MNHEY and SVGEGT. V was clipped by 5 bases and J by 4 bases; unmatched bases: 4. With respect to this clonotype: Antigen specificity is unknown.

Each CDR3 protein is one row after TCRdb ran MiXCR on the reads. The sample records around 530,000 distinct CDR3 sequences, 26% being singletons. The sample was PBMCs. The TCR sequence derives from a human donor in good health (CMV status not recorded). Some clones in this sample may be carry-over from other donors' samples. The chain is built from TRBV6-2 or TRBV6-3 and TRBJ1-2; the match to TRBD1 covers 7 bases. Written as DNA, the CDR3 is TGTGCCAGCAGTGACGGGACAGTCTATGGCTACACCTTC. Its translation: CASSDGTVYGYTF.